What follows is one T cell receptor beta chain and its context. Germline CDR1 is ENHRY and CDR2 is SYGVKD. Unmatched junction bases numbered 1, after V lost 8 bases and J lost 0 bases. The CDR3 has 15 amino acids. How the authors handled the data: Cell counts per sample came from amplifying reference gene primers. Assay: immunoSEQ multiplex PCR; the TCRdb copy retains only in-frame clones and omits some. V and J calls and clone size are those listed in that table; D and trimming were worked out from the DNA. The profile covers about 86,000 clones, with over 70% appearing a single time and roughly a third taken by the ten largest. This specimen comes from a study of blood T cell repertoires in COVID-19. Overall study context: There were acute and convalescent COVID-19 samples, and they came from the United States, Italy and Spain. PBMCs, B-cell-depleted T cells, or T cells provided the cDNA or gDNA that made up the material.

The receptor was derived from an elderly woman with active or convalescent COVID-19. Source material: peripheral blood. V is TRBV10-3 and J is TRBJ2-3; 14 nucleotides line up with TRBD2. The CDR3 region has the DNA TGTGCCATCCGACTAGCGGGAGGGAGCACAGATACGCAGTATTTT. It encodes CAIRLAGGSTDTQYF.